This T cell receptor beta chain was sequenced for a study of T cells in localized non-small cell lung cancer. Findings of the study overall: Appearing in adjacent lung were a median roughly 57 of the top 100 tumor clones. Because researchers sequenced only one region of the tumor, heterogeneity is still possible. Greater blood T cell density accompanied longer overall survival. Highest T cell clonality was seen in uninvolved adjacent lung, surpassing that measured in tumor.

In the case of this clone: Its antigen is undetermined.

Assay used: immunoSEQ multiplex PCR; TCRdb lists only in-frame clones, some missing. Among 10,000 to 13,000 clones, about 80% were seen once, and the ten largest hold 25% to 35%. CDR1 and CDR2 (germline): SGHTA, FQGNSA. The CDR3 contains 15 residues. V was clipped by 5 bases and J by 0 bases, with 10 bases between them. The rearrangement links TRBV7-2 to TRBJ1-4; D is perhaps TRBD1 (6 bases). The TCR was taken from a male donor at least 60 years old with stage I lung adenocarcinoma. Sequenced material: peripheral blood, taken before any cancer treatment. Here the CDR3 DNA reads TGTGCCAGCAGCCCAGGGGATTCAACTAATGAAAAACTGTTTTTT. Amino acids: CASSPGDSTNEKLFF.